The 27 T cell receptor beta chains in this list originate from one sample, sequenced in a study of cytomegalovirus exposure and HLA in healthy donors. Assay: immunoSEQ multiplex PCR; the TCRdb copy retains only in-frame clones and omits some. Among roughly 300,000 clones listed, about 90% were seen once. Sequenced material: PBMCs. The receptors derive from a woman aged 25 to 45 in good health and CMV-seropositive.

The V call is TRBV4-2, the J call TRBJ1-5; D gene unclear. This CDR3 is built from 15 residues. V lost 3 bases to trimming and J lost 0 bases, with 9 bases between them. Germline CDR1 is LGHNA and CDR2 is YNFKEQ. CDR3 sequence: CASSHERGSNQPQHF. CDR3 DNA: TGTGCCAGCAGCCACGAACGGGGTAGCAATCAGCCCCAGCATTTT.

This chain joins TRBV7-2 and TRBJ2-1, with D perhaps matching TRBD1 or TRBD2 (7 bases each). CDR3 size: 13 residues. Per germline, CDR1 SGHTA and CDR2 FQGNSA. Trimming pared 11 bases from V and 3 bases from J, leaving 14 bases between. The CDR3 loop reads CAQGEGGYNEQFF. The CDR3 DNA follows: TGTGCCCAGGGGGAGGGTGGCTACAATGAGCAGTTCTTC.

This clone was seen just once. The V gene is TRBV5-1, the J gene TRBJ2-7; D possibly corresponds to TRBD1 (6 bases). Between the trimmed V and J ends, which lost 2 bases and 5 bases, there was a span of 14 bases. The CDR3 covers 14 residues. CDR1 is SGHRS and CDR2 is YFSETQ in the germline V gene. Here the CDR3 DNA reads TGCGCCAGCAGCTTACTATACAGGGAAGACGAGCAGTACTTC. This translates into CASSLLYREDEQYF. The full variable domain, its missing parts supplied by reference TRBV5-1 and TRBJ2-7, is KAGVTQTPRYLIKTRGQQVTLSCSPISGHRSVSWYQQTPGQGLQFLFEYFSETQRNKGNFPGRFSGRQFSNSRSEMNVSTLELGDSALYLCASSLLYREDEQYFGPGTRLTVT.

The chain uses TRBV27 and TRBJ1-1; TRBD1 is a possible D gene (6 bases). This CDR3 has 13 residues. Trimming took 8 bases from V and 4 from J, leaving 14 bases between them. Germline CDR1 reads MNHEY; CDR2 reads SMNVEV (reference sequence). The CDR3 loop reads CASANREGTEAFF. CDR3 nucleotide sequence: TGTGCCAGCGCTAACAGGGAGGGCACTGAAGCTTTCTTT.

This chain uses TRBV29-1 with TRBJ2-5; D may correspond to TRBD1 or TRBD2 (5 bases each). The CDR3 is 13 amino acids. Germline assignment: CDR1 SQVTM and CDR2 ANQGSEA. Trimming removed 6 bases from V and 4 bases from J, with 15 bases in between. CDR3 DNA sequence: TGCAGCGTCGGGGACCCTAGAGTAGAGACCCAGTACTTC. Translation gives CSVGDPRVETQYF.

V gene TRBV25-1 combines with J gene TRBJ2-5; 7 nucleotides agree with TRBD1. With 2 bases clipped from V and 4 bases from J, the junction kept 7 bases outside the gene matches. Germline V lookup: CDR1 MGHDK, CDR2 SYGVNS. The CDR3 runs to 15 residues. CDR3 amino acids: CASSEHTGDRETQYF. In DNA form, the CDR3 reads TGTGCCAGCAGTGAACACACAGGGGATAGAGAGACCCAGTACTTC.

V usage is TRBV30 and J usage is TRBJ1-1, with 8 bases aligning to TRBD1. Germline V gives CDR1 GTSNPN, CDR2 SVGIG (reference sequence). This CDR3 region has 15 residues. Trimming cost V 2 bases and J 5 bases; bases outside gene matches: 10. The DNA of the CDR3 is TGTGCCTGGAGTCGTCCGACAGGGGACAAAACTGAAGCTTTCTTT. Protein product: CAWSRPTGDKTEAFF.

The chain has TRBV9 and TRBJ2-3; tentative D call: TRBD2 (6 bases). The V end was cut by 3 bases, the J end by 2 bases, with 10 bases between. Germline V gene data show CDR1 as SGDLS and CDR2 as YYNGEE. The CDR3 extends over 14 amino acids. The CDR3 coding sequence is TGTGCCAGCAGCGCTAGGGACTTCACAGATACGCAGTATTTT. Protein: CASSARDFTDTQYF.

The DNA of the CDR3 is TGTGCCAGCAGCGTAGGGGCCTCAGAAGAGACCCAGTACTTC. Translating gives CASSVGASEETQYF. This chain links TRBV9 with TRBJ2-5; no clear D. Deletions cut 0 bases from V and 3 bases from J, with 9 bases between. Looked up from germline, CDR1 is SGDLS and CDR2 is YYNGEE. There are 14 residues in the CDR3.

This chain connects TRBV7-9 to TRBJ2-2; no clear D. V lost 0 bases and J 8 bases, leaving 1 base between the germline ends. Germline V gene sequence: CDR1 SEHNR, CDR2 FQNEAQ (reference sequence). This CDR3 contains 11 residues. CDR3: CASSLAGELFF. The CDR3 coding sequence is TGTGCCAGCAGCTTAGCGGGGGAGCTGTTTTTT.

The genes are TRBV7-6 and TRBJ2-7, with a possible D match to TRBD2 (6 bases). The CDR3 totals 13 residues. The V gene's germline CDR1 is SGHVS and CDR2 FNYEAQ. With 4 bases removed from V and 1 base from J, the gap between germline ends came to 8 bases. The CDR3 DNA is TGTGCCAGCAGCTCTGGGACTTCCTACGAGCAGTACTTC. Translating gives CASSSGTSYEQYF.

CDR3 region: CASSLTSYEQYF. The CDR3 coding sequence is TGTGCCAGCAGTCTTACCTCCTACGAGCAGTACTTC. The chain uses TRBV6-5 and TRBJ2-7; D ambiguous. The V end was cut by 5 bases, the J end by 0 bases, with 5 bases between. CDR3 length equals 12 residues. CDR1 is MNHEY, CDR2 SVGAGI, per germline.

CDR3 loop: CASSPGDGHEQFF. The CDR3, as DNA: TGTGCCAGCTCACCAGGAGATGGGCATGAGCAGTTCTTC. The rearrangement links TRBV18 to TRBJ2-1; no reliable D call. CDR1 is KGHSH, CDR2 LQKENI, per germline. The V end lost 2 bases, the J end lost 8 bases, and 10 bases lay between the germline ends. CDR3 length: 13 residues.

The gene calls are TRBV11-1 and TRBJ1-1; 8 bases are a match to TRBD1. Germline CDR1 reads SGHAT; CDR2 reads FQDESV (reference sequence). V lost 5 bases, J lost 4 bases, and 9 bases stayed unmatched. The CDR3 consists of 15 residues. CDR3 loop: CASSIQDRVGTEAFF. The CDR3 DNA follows: TGTGCCAGCAGCATTCAGGACAGGGTCGGCACTGAAGCTTTCTTT.

The chain is built from TRBV6-1 and TRBJ1-1; D is uncertain. Germline V gene lookup returns CDR1 MNHNS and CDR2 SASEGT. Trimming removed 7 bases from V and 1 base from J, with 7 bases in between. This CDR3 has 12 amino acids. The CDR3, as DNA: TGTGCCAGCACGGTCTGGAACACTGAAGCTTTCTTT. Amino acids: CASTVWNTEAFF.

V and J are TRBV7-6 and TRBJ2-2; tentatively, D is TRBD2 (7 bases). With 5 bases removed from V and 6 bases from J, the gap between germline ends came to 13 bases. The CDR3 extends over 14 amino acids. Germline-derived CDR1 and CDR2 are SGHVS and FNYEAQ. CDR3 sequence: CASSQGGAAGELFF. Written as DNA, the CDR3 is TGTGCCAGCAGCCAAGGGGGGGCGGCCGGGGAGCTGTTTTTT.

The rearrangement links TRBV6-1 to TRBJ2-3, with D maybe TRBD2 (5 bases). Trimming left V 3 bases short and J 6 bases short, with 7 bases between. Germline loops: CDR1 MNHNS, CDR2 SASEGT. This CDR3 is built from 12 residues. As DNA, the CDR3 is TGTGCCAGCAGTGAGACGGGGGATACGCAGTATTTT. Its protein product is CASSETGDTQYF.

The chain couples TRBV18 to TRBJ2-7; 10 nucleotides match TRBD2. The V gene's germline CDR1 is KGHSH and CDR2 LQKENI. The CDR3 totals 15 residues. Trimming took 0 bases from V and 2 from J; bases not matched to a gene: 1. The CDR3 DNA reads TGTGCCAGCTCACCACCGGGACTAGCGACCTACGAGCAGTACTTC. It is translated as CASSPPGLATYEQYF.

The V call is TRBV7-9, the J call TRBJ2-1; no definite D call. The V and J ends lost 3 bases and 3 bases respectively, with 15 bases between them. Germline V gene sequence: CDR1 SEHNR, CDR2 FQNEAQ (reference sequence). The CDR3 runs 16 residues. CDR3 region: CASSLILPKDYNEQFF. Written as DNA, the CDR3 is TGTGCCAGCAGCTTGATCTTGCCGAAGGACTACAATGAGCAGTTCTTC.

The V call is TRBV18, the J call TRBJ2-5; D unclear. The V end was cut by 1 base, the J end by 0 bases, with 6 bases between. The CDR3 spans 14 residues. Germline lookup yields CDR1 KGHSH and CDR2 LQKENI. The CDR3 DNA follows: TGTGCCAGCTCACCACTCCCCAACCAAGAGACCCAGTACTTC. Protein sequence: CASSPLPNQETQYF.

This clone was observed a handful of times. CDR3 region: CASSSSAMTTYEQYF. The CDR3 DNA reads as TGTGCCAGCAGCTCTTCTGCGATGACGACCTACGAGCAGTACTTC. This chain links TRBV5-6 with TRBJ2-7, with D uncertain. The CDR3 consists of 15 residues. V gave up 3 bases and J gave up 2 bases, with 15 bases separating them. Looked up from germline, CDR1 is SGHDT and CDR2 is YYEEEE.

The gene calls are TRBV2 and TRBJ2-7; D may be TRBD1 (6 bases). The CDR3 sequence is 12 residues long. Germline V lookup: CDR1 SNHLY, CDR2 FYNNEI. V was cut by 7 bases and J by 3 bases, with 10 bases left in between. CDR3 DNA sequence: TGTGCCAGCACCGGGGACAACTACGAGCAGTACTTC. This translates into CASTGDNYEQYF.

The chain joins TRBV15 to TRBJ2-6; 9 nucleotides align to TRBD2. CDR3 length: 18 amino acids. The V and J ends lost 4 bases and 3 bases, in that order; junction bases with no gene match: 10. Germline V lookup: CDR1 LNHNV, CDR2 YYDKDF (reference sequence). The chain's CDR3 is CATSTLERGVGGANVLTF. In DNA form, the CDR3 reads TGTGCCACCAGCACCTTGGAGCGGGGGGTTGGTGGGGCCAACGTCCTGACTTTC.

The J gene is TRBJ2-1, the V gene TRBV19; D gene unclear. Trimming took 0 bases from V and 3 from J, leaving 6 bases between them. CDR3 length: 14 amino acids. Germline V gives CDR1 LNHDA, CDR2 SQIVND (reference sequence). CDR3 region: CASSIDSYYNEQFF. CDR3 coding DNA: TGTGCCAGTAGTATAGACTCTTACTACAATGAGCAGTTCTTC.

V gene TRBV28 combines with J gene TRBJ2-1, with D perhaps TRBD1 (6 bases). The CDR3 is 15 residues long. Trimming left V 3 bases short and J 2 bases short, with 11 bases between. The V gene's germline CDR1 is MDHEN and CDR2 SYDVKM. This CDR3 reads CASSFRGRPYNEQFF. The DNA for the CDR3 is TGTGCCAGCAGTTTCAGGGGCCGCCCCTACAATGAGCAGTTCTTC.

The chain joins TRBV18 to TRBJ2-2; tentative D call: TRBD2 (5 bases). Germline CDR1 reads KGHSH; CDR2 reads LQKENI. Trimming stripped 3 bases from V and 5 bases from J, with 10 bases between. The CDR3 covers 14 residues. The CDR3 sequence: CASSPKSGTGELFF. CDR3 DNA: TGTGCCAGCTCACCGAAATCGGGGACCGGGGAGCTGTTTTTT. Supplemented by reference TRBV18 and TRBJ2-2, the full variable domain reads NAGVMQNPRHLVRRRGQEARLRCSPMKGHSHVYWYRQLPEEGLKFMVYLQKENIIDESGMPKERFSAEFPKEGPSILRIQQVVRGDSAAYFCASSPKSGTGELFFGEGSRLTVL.

This sequence joins TRBV7-9 and TRBJ2-1; unclear D gene. This CDR3 has 14 amino acids. Germline CDR1 is SEHNR and CDR2 is FQNEAQ (reference sequence). V lost 4 bases, J lost 0 bases, and 7 bases lay in between. The CDR3 DNA follows: TGTGCCAGCAGCTCAGGTCACTCCTACAATGAGCAGTTCTTC. This codes for CASSSGHSYNEQFF.